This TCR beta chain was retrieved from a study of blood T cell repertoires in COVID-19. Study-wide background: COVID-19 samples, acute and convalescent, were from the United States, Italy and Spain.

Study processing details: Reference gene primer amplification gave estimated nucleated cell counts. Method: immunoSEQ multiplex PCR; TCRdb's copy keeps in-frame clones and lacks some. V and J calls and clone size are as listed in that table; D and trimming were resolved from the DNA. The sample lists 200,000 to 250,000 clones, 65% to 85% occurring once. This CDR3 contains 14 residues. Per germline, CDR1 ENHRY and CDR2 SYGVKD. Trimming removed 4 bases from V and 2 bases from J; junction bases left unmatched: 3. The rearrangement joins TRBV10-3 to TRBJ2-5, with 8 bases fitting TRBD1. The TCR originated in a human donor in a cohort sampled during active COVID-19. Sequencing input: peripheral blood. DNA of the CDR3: TGTGCCATCAGTGTGGACAGGGAACAAGAGACCCAGTACTTC. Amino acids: CAISVDREQETQYF.